One and the same sample provided the 17 T cell receptor beta chains below, sequenced in a study of long-term antiretroviral therapy in people with HIV. The authors ran the immunoSEQ assay, v3.0, at survey level. Sequencing was performed with immunoSEQ multiplex PCR; in TCRdb, only in-frame clones are kept and a portion is missing. The sample includes about 29,000 clones, 80% to 90% of them seen just once. Sequenced material: unsorted PBMCs, taken about 5 years before starting antiretroviral therapy. The receptor source for this set is a man in his fifties with HIV.

The V and J genes are TRBV27 and TRBJ2-6, with 8 bases that match TRBD2. The V gene end was trimmed by 3 bases and the J gene end by 2 bases; junction bases not matched to a gene: 0. CDR1 and CDR2 (germline): MNHEY, SMNVEV (reference sequence). The CDR3 consists of 15 residues. The CDR3 sequence: CASSFGGAGANVLTF. The DNA for the CDR3 is TGTGCCAGCAGTTTCGGGGGGGCTGGGGCCAACGTCCTGACTTTC.

The chain uses TRBV7-6 and TRBJ2-7, with D unresolved. Trimming took off 1 base at V and 0 bases at J, with 7 bases between the two ends. CDR3 length equals 14 residues. The germline CDR1 and CDR2 sequences are SGHVS and FNYEAQ. CDR3 loop: CASSLGGHSYEQYF. The CDR3 DNA is TGTGCCAGCAGCTTAGGCGGCCACTCCTACGAGCAGTACTTC.

V usage is TRBV19 and J usage is TRBJ2-5; a weak D match, TRBD2 (5 bases). V was trimmed by 5 bases and J by 6 bases, leaving 19 bases between them. This CDR3 has 15 amino acids. Germline loops: CDR1 LNHDA, CDR2 SQIVND (reference sequence). In nucleotides, the CDR3 is TGTGCCAGTAGTGGTCCGGGGATGGGCTTCCAGACCCAGTACTTC. Protein product: CASSGPGMGFQTQYF. The full variable domain, with the rest looked up from reference TRBV19 and TRBJ2-5, is DGGITQSPKYLFRKEGQNVTLSCEQNLNHDAMYWYRQDPGQGLRLIYYSQIVNDFQKGDIAEGYSVSREKKESFPLTVTSAQKNPTAFYLCASSGPGMGFQTQYFGPGTRLLVL.

V usage is TRBV7-3 and J usage is TRBJ2-6; possibly TRBD2 for D (6 bases). V was cut by 8 bases and J by 0 bases, with 14 bases left in between. Germline-derived CDR1 and CDR2 are SGHTA and FQGTGA. The CDR3 totals 16 residues. The CDR3 region is CASQGGPSSGANVLTF. CDR3 DNA sequence: TGTGCCAGCCAAGGAGGGCCCAGCTCTGGGGCCAACGTCCTGACTTTC.

This chain links TRBV19 with TRBJ1-1; D unclear. Germline V CDR1 and CDR2: LNHDA, SQIVND (reference sequence). Between the trimmed V and J ends, which lost 3 bases and 3 bases, there was a span of 14 bases. The CDR3 loop spans 15 amino acids. This CDR3 is CASSISLPPDTEAFF. As DNA, the CDR3 is TGTGCCAGTAGTATTTCCCTCCCCCCGGACACTGAAGCTTTCTTT.

The chain recombines TRBV7-6 with TRBJ1-2; no reliable D call. The CDR3 is made up of 13 amino acids. Germline-derived CDR1 and CDR2 are SGHVS and FNYEAQ. The V end lost 6 bases, the J end lost 0 bases, and 8 bases lay between the germline ends. The CDR3 protein is CASSRDPNYGYTF. The DNA for the CDR3 is TGTGCCAGCAGTCGGGATCCTAACTATGGCTACACCTTC.

This chain uses TRBV5-1 with TRBJ2-7; D may correspond to TRBD1 or TRBD2 (5 bases each). This CDR3 has 14 amino acids. Germline lookup yields CDR1 SGHRS and CDR2 YFSETQ. The V end lost 1 base, the J end lost 3 bases, and 11 bases lay between the germline ends. DNA of the CDR3: TGCGCCAGCAGCTTGTGGGACCCGAGCTACGAGCAGTACTTC. As protein: CASSLWDPSYEQYF.

V gene TRBV5-1 combines with J gene TRBJ2-5; 10 nucleotides line up with TRBD1. Germline lookup yields CDR1 SGHRS and CDR2 YFSETQ. This CDR3 has 15 residues. Trimming took 4 bases from V and 1 from J; bases not matched to a gene: 4. As DNA, the CDR3 is TGCGCCAGCAGCGGGGGACAGGGGTTCCAAGAGACCCAGTACTTC. The encoded protein is CASSGGQGFQETQYF. The whole variable domain, filled in from reference TRBV5-1 and TRBJ2-5, reads KAGVTQTPRYLIKTRGQQVTLSCSPISGHRSVSWYQQTPGQGLQFLFEYFSETQRNKGNFPGRFSGRQFSNSRSEMNVSTLELGDSALYLCASSGGQGFQETQYFGPGTRLLVL.

This chain links TRBV7-9 with TRBJ1-4; 12 bases agree with TRBD1. J gave up 8 bases and V 1 base, and 5 bases lay outside the gene matches. Per germline, CDR1 SEHNR and CDR2 FQNEAQ (reference sequence). The CDR3 sequence is 16 residues long. In DNA form, the CDR3 reads TGTGCCAGCAGCTTAGAGTTCGGGACAGGGGGCGAAAAACTGTTTTTT. It encodes CASSLEFGTGGEKLFF. The full variable domain, completed using reference TRBV7-9 and TRBJ1-4, is DTGVSQNPRHKITKRGQNVTFRCDPISEHNRLYWYRQTLGQGPEFLTYFQNEAQLEKSRLLSDRFSAERPKGSFSTLEIQRTEQGDSAMYLCASSLEFGTGGEKLFFGSGTQLSVL.

The rearrangement uses TRBV7-2 and TRBJ2-3; D is undetermined. Trimming removed 3 bases at V and 2 bases at J, with 0 bases between. CDR1 and CDR2 from the germline V gene are SGHTA and FQGNSA. The CDR3 has 11 residues. CDR3 bases: TGTGCCAGCAGCTTCACAGATACGCAGTATTTT. It specifies CASSFTDTQYF.

The rearrangement uses TRBV11-2 and TRBJ1-2, with D unclear. V lost 5 bases and J 4 bases, leaving 14 bases between the germline ends. Per germline, CDR1 SGHAT and CDR2 FQNNGV. The CDR3 is 14 amino acids. CDR3 nucleotide sequence: TGTGCCAGCAGCCGAGGAGTAGACGGCTATGGCTACACCTTC. Translating gives CASSRGVDGYGYTF.

The chain joins TRBV7-9 to TRBJ1-2; D remains unclear. Trimming stripped 2 bases from V and 10 bases from J, with 8 bases between. The CDR3 contains 11 residues. The germline gives CDR1 SEHNR, CDR2 FQNEAQ (reference sequence). CDR3 sequence reads: CASSLYDYYTF. CDR3 DNA: TGTGCCAGCAGCTTATACGATTACTACACCTTC.

The rearrangement uses TRBV7-9 and TRBJ1-2; D is unresolved. Trimming removed 6 bases from V and 5 bases from J, with 22 bases in between. Germline CDR1 SEHNR, CDR2 FQNEAQ (reference sequence). This CDR3 contains 16 residues. CDR3 DNA: TGTGCCAGCAGTCCCGCGTCCCGGCCGTCTATTTATGGCTACACCTTC. Translation: CASSPASRPSIYGYTF.

The chain joins TRBV4-3 to TRBJ2-5, with 9 bases identical to TRBD2. V dropped 0 bases and J dropped 7; count of bases not matched to a gene: 9. The germline gives CDR1 LGHNA, CDR2 YSLEER. The CDR3 length is 16 residues. This chain's CDR3 is CASSQESGRGGGTQYF. As DNA, the CDR3 is TGCGCCAGCAGCCAAGAATCTGGGCGGGGGGGTGGGACCCAGTACTTC.

This chain connects TRBV5-1 to TRBJ2-2; D unclear. The CDR3 has 15 amino acids. V dropped 2 bases and J dropped 5 bases, with 13 bases sitting between them. Germline lookup yields CDR1 SGHRS and CDR2 YFSETQ. The CDR3 nucleotides read TGCGCCAGCAGCTTAACGGGCGGCCGGACCGGGGAGCTGTTTTTT. Translating it yields CASSLTGGRTGELFF.

The gene calls are TRBV6-1 and TRBJ1-4, with a weak D call TRBD1 (5 bases). This CDR3 region has 15 residues. V lost 5 bases and J lost 3, with 13 bases in between. From germline, CDR1 is MNHNS and CDR2 SASEGT. CDR3 bases: TGTGCCAGCAGTCATCGACAGACTTCTAATGAAAAACTGTTTTTT. Its protein is CASSHRQTSNEKLFF.

This clone was seen once. This rearrangement joins TRBV6-5 to TRBJ1-2, with D possibly being TRBD1 (5 bases). Germline V gene data show CDR1 as MNHEY and CDR2 as SVGAGI. This CDR3 is 15 amino acids long. V was cut by 0 bases and J by 8 bases, with 16 bases left in between. CDR3 in DNA: TGTGCCAGCAGTTACTCGGGGGGGTCTTGGTACGGCTACACCTTC. Translation gives CASSYSGGSWYGYTF.